The next 15 T cell receptor beta chains were all read from a single sample in a study of blood T cell repertoires in COVID-19. Profiling relied on immunoSEQ multiplex PCR, and the TCRdb table lists in-frame clones only, not all of them. The sample lists 110,000 to 150,000 clones, roughly three quarters occurring once. Sequencing input: peripheral blood. The origin of the receptors is a man aged 45-65 years with active or convalescent COVID-19.

The chain uses TRBV2 and TRBJ2-2; possibly TRBD1 for D (6 bases). The germline V gene has CDR1 SNHLY and CDR2 FYNNEI. The CDR3 has 14 amino acids. Trimming removed 7 bases from V and 2 bases from J, with 11 bases in between. The DNA of the CDR3 is TGTGCCAGCAAGACAGGACCAAACACCGGGGAGCTGTTTTTT. Protein sequence: CASKTGPNTGELFF.

The gene calls are TRBV21-1 and TRBJ1-5; TRBD1, as called in the table, went unchecked against the DNA. TRBV21-1 is a pseudogene locus. The CDR3 has 19 amino acids. The CDR3 nucleotides read TGTGCCAGCAGCAACGCAACGAAGACAGGGAACCCTAGCAATCAGCCCCAGCATTTT. Its translation is CASSNATKTGNPSNQPQHF.

This chain uses TRBV9 with TRBJ1-2; 8 bases are a match to TRBD1. Looked up from germline, CDR1 is SGDLS and CDR2 is YYNGEE. The CDR3 is 14 residues long. V dropped 2 bases and J dropped 2; count of bases not matched to a gene: 2. The CDR3 here is CASSVGQGNYGYTF. For the CDR3, the DNA is TGTGCCAGCAGCGTCGGACAGGGAAACTATGGCTACACCTTC.

The CDR3 nucleotides are TGCAGCATCCTCCCGTCGGAACAGGACACTGAAGCTTTCTTT. This encodes CSILPSEQDTEAFF. The chain employs TRBV29-1 and TRBJ1-1; D might be TRBD1 (5 bases). Per the germline V gene, CDR1 is SQVTM and CDR2 is ANQGSEA. Trimming pared 8 bases from V and 3 bases from J, leaving 19 bases between. This CDR3 region has 14 residues.

This clone was detected a few times. The J gene is TRBJ1-2, the V gene TRBV28; the D is unclear. CDR3 size: 14 residues. Trimming pared 6 bases from V and 4 bases from J, leaving 15 bases between. Germline values: CDR1 MDHEN, CDR2 SYDVKM. The CDR3 spells CASRAPGGIYGYTF. As DNA, the CDR3 is TGTGCCAGCAGGGCCCCGGGAGGAATCTATGGCTACACCTTC.

V and J are TRBV7-8 and TRBJ2-2; possibly TRBD1 for D (6 bases). V lost 5 bases and J 5 bases, leaving 18 bases between the germline ends. Germline CDR1 reads SGHVS; CDR2 reads FQNEAQ. This CDR3 contains 16 residues. The CDR3 DNA reads as TGTGCCAGCAGCCGAGGTACAGGGAGAATAACCGGGGAGCTGTTTTTT. Translation: CASSRGTGRITGELFF.

The chain carries TRBV5-4 and TRBJ2-7; 7 bases map to TRBD2. Germline trimming cut 3 bases from V and 2 bases from J; bases unmatched to any gene: 5. In germline, CDR1 is SGHNT, CDR2 YYREEE (reference sequence). This CDR3 is built from 14 residues. CDR3 in amino acids: CASSSGREAYEQYF. The CDR3 bases are TGTGCCAGCAGCTCGGGGAGGGAAGCCTACGAGCAGTACTTC.

V gene TRBV24-1 combines with J gene TRBJ2-5; no reliable D call. Germline CDR1 is KGHDR and CDR2 is SFDVKD. The CDR3 is made up of 12 amino acids. Deletions cut 4 bases from V and 5 bases from J, with 7 bases between. The CDR3 here is CATSESEETQYF. The CDR3 region has the DNA TGTGCCACCAGTGAGTCGGAGGAGACCCAGTACTTC.

The rearrangement joins TRBV11-2 to TRBJ2-1, with 8 positions matching TRBD2. Looked up from germline, CDR1 is SGHAT and CDR2 is FQNNGV. J gave up 1 base and V 5 bases, and 13 bases lay outside the gene matches. This CDR3 spans 18 amino acids. The CDR3 coding sequence is TGTGCCAGCAGCCCATCGGGAGGGGTAGCCATTTCCTACAATGAGCAGTTCTTC. This gives the protein CASSPSGGVAISYNEQFF. The whole variable domain, filled in from reference TRBV11-2 and TRBJ2-1, reads EAGVAQSPRYKIIEKRQSVAFWCNPISGHATLYWYQQILGQGPKLLIQFQNNGVVDDSQLPKDRFSAERLKGVDSTLKIQPAKLEDSAVYLCASSPSGGVAISYNEQFFGPGTRLTVL.

The chain joins TRBV28 to TRBJ1-1; no firm D call. Trimming left V 4 bases short and J 5 bases short, with 8 bases between. The germline CDR1 and CDR2 sequences are MDHEN and SYDVKM. This CDR3 region has 12 residues. CDR3 protein: CASSYADTEAFF. The CDR3 DNA follows: TGTGCCAGCAGTTACGCGGATACTGAAGCTTTCTTT.

A few counts support this clone. The rearrangement links TRBV28 to TRBJ2-5; possibly TRBD1 for D (6 bases). CDR1 is MDHEN and CDR2 is SYDVKM in the germline V gene. V was cut by 7 bases and J by 3 bases, with 9 bases left in between. The CDR3 is 12 amino acids. The CDR3 DNA reads TGTGCCAGCACTCCAGGGGAAGAGACCCAGTACTTC. Its translation is CASTPGEETQYF.

The J gene is TRBJ2-1, the V gene TRBV10-3; TRBD2 aligns across 12 bases. From germline, CDR1 is ENHRY and CDR2 SYGVKD. J was trimmed by 5 bases and V by 2 bases; bases with no gene match: 1. This CDR3 contains 15 residues. The CDR3 here is CAISERLAGDNEQFF. CDR3 sequence (DNA): TGTGCCATCAGTGAGCGACTAGCGGGAGACAATGAGCAGTTCTTC.

This chain joins TRBV19 and TRBJ2-5; D is possibly TRBD1 (6 bases). V was trimmed by 5 bases and J by 5 bases, leaving 12 bases between them. The CDR3 is made up of 13 amino acids. Germline V gene sequence: CDR1 LNHDA, CDR2 SQIVND (reference sequence). The chain's CDR3 is CASSLIDRETQYF. The CDR3 DNA sequence: TGTGCCAGTAGTCTCATAGACAGGGAGACCCAGTACTTC. The variable domain in full, completed from reference TRBV19 and TRBJ2-5, reads DGGITQSPKYLFRKEGQNVTLSCEQNLNHDAMYWYRQDPGQGLRLIYYSQIVNDFQKGDIAEGYSVSREKKESFPLTVTSAQKNPTAFYLCASSLIDRETQYFGPGTRLLVL.

The rearrangement links TRBV4-1 to TRBJ1-2, with 8 bases that match TRBD1. Germline values: CDR1 MGHRA, CDR2 YSYEKL. V gave up 4 bases and J gave up 3 bases; unmatched junction bases: 4. The CDR3 consists of 14 residues. The CDR3 DNA reads TGCGCCAGCAGCCCTGGGACAGGCCACTATGGCTACACCTTC. Translation gives CASSPGTGHYGYTF.

V usage is TRBV30 and J usage is TRBJ2-3, with D possibly matching TRBD2 (6 bases). Trimming removed 4 bases at V and 1 base at J, with 15 bases between. This CDR3 has 15 amino acids. Germline loops: CDR1 GTSNPN, CDR2 SVGIG (reference sequence). In DNA, the CDR3 is TGTGCCTGGAAATCAGCGAGGAGGGGCACAGATACGCAGTATTTT. This sequence encodes CAWKSARRGTDTQYF.